The 28 T cell receptor beta chains listed next were all sequenced from one sample in a study of blood T cell repertoires in COVID-19. Measured with immunoSEQ multiplex PCR; TCRdb has only the in-frame clones, and not every one. The sample yields 200,000 to 250,000 clones, roughly 85% seen once. The sequenced sample was peripheral blood. The receptors stem from a woman in her 70s with COVID-19, enrolled during active disease.

The chain employs TRBV10-3 and TRBJ2-3, with TRBD2 matching 8 bases. The CDR3 runs 15 residues. V lost 0 bases, J lost 7 bases, and 6 bases stayed unmatched. The germline gives CDR1 ENHRY, CDR2 SYGVKD. The CDR3 nucleotides read TGTGCCATCAGTGAGTCTACTAGCGGACTTTATACGCAGTATTTT. As protein: CAISESTSGLYTQYF.

The chain has TRBV4-1 and TRBJ1-4; 9 bases are shared with TRBD1. V dropped 3 bases and J dropped 7; count of bases not matched to a gene: 6. The CDR3 contains 15 residues. Germline V CDR1 and CDR2: MGHRA, YSYEKL. As DNA, the CDR3 is TGCGCCAGCAGCCATTTGGGACAGGGAGTTGAAAAACTGTTTTTT. Protein sequence: CASSHLGQGVEKLFF.

The chain combines TRBV14 with TRBJ2-1; TRBD2 matches 7 bases. Germline V gene lookup returns CDR1 SGHDN and CDR2 FVKESK. CDR3 size: 15 residues. Trimming cost V 1 base and J 7 bases; bases outside gene matches: 7. The CDR3 reads CASSQAWLAANEQFF. CDR3 in DNA: TGTGCCAGCAGCCAAGCGTGGCTAGCGGCAAATGAGCAGTTCTTC.

This clone was recorded once. The J gene is TRBJ1-1, the V gene TRBV19; perhaps TRBD1 as D (6 bases). V lost 5 bases and J lost 1, with 14 bases in between. Germline V CDR1 and CDR2: LNHDA, SQIVND (reference sequence). The CDR3 extends over 15 amino acids. CDR3 sequence reads: CASSPRTVKNTEAFF. In DNA form, the CDR3 reads TGTGCCAGTAGTCCCCGGACAGTTAAGAACACTGAAGCTTTCTTT.

The chain joins TRBV5-5 to TRBJ2-1; TRBD2 matches at 9 bases. The germline V gene has CDR1 SGHKS and CDR2 YYEKEE (reference sequence). CDR3 length: 15 residues. V dropped 4 bases and J dropped 3; count of bases not matched to a gene: 5. The CDR3 DNA follows: TGTGCCAGCAGCCCACGACTAGCGGTCTACAATGAGCAGTTCTTC. It translates to CASSPRLAVYNEQFF.

The rearrangement joins TRBV5-1 to TRBJ1-1; a possible D gene is TRBD1 (5 bases). Trimming cost V 0 bases and J 4 bases, with 13 bases left between them. The CDR3 runs to 15 residues. The germline V gene has CDR1 SGHRS and CDR2 YFSETQ. CDR3 bases: TGCGCCAGCAGCTTGGGGGACTTCGGTGGCACTGAAGCTTTCTTT. Protein sequence: CASSLGDFGGTEAFF.

The chain recombines TRBV6-6 with TRBJ2-1; D may be TRBD2 (6 bases). Germline values: CDR1 MNHNY, CDR2 SVGAGI (reference sequence). This CDR3 spans 17 amino acids. V lost 5 bases and J 8 bases, leaving 25 bases between the germline ends. Here the CDR3 reads CASSRFFGEAALDEQFF. As DNA, the CDR3 is TGTGCCAGCAGTCGATTCTTTGGGGAGGCAGCCTTAGATGAGCAGTTCTTC.

The J gene is TRBJ1-2, the V gene TRBV24-1; TRBD1 matches at 8 bases. Germline CDR1 is KGHDR and CDR2 is SFDVKD. The CDR3 runs 17 residues. After removal of 2 bases from V and 3 bases from J, the junction contained 10 bases not matched to a gene. CDR3 in amino acids: CATSDSTRTGKDYGYTF. The CDR3 coding sequence is TGTGCCACCAGTGATTCTACTCGGACAGGGAAAGACTATGGCTACACCTTC.

The rearrangement uses TRBV24-1 and TRBJ2-2, with D tentatively TRBD1 (5 bases). The CDR3 length is 16 residues. Germline V gene data show CDR1 as KGHDR and CDR2 as SFDVKD. V lost 2 bases and J lost 0, with 9 bases in between. The CDR3 protein is CATSDSRAPNTGELFF. For the CDR3, the DNA is TGTGCCACCAGTGATTCCAGGGCCCCGAACACCGGGGAGCTGTTTTTT.

V is TRBV7-9 and J is TRBJ1-5; TRBD1 agrees at 9 bases. The CDR3 runs 15 residues. Germline V gene sequence: CDR1 SEHNR, CDR2 FQNEAQ (reference sequence). Trimming removed 5 bases from V and 4 bases from J; junction bases left unmatched: 6. The CDR3 region has the DNA TGTGCCAGCAGCCACGACAGGGGGGGAAATCAGCCCCAGCATTTT. Amino acid sequence: CASSHDRGGNQPQHF.

The chain links TRBV4-2 to TRBJ1-5; D gene ambiguous. The CDR3 runs 13 residues. The V end was cut by 0 bases, the J end by 5 bases, with 5 bases between. The germline gives CDR1 LGHNA, CDR2 YNFKEQ. CDR3 region: CASSQEADQPQHF. CDR3 DNA: TGTGCCAGCAGCCAAGAGGCGGATCAGCCCCAGCATTTT.

This clone has just a few counts. The rearrangement links TRBV4-1 to TRBJ2-2; no reliable D call. The CDR3 extends over 13 amino acids. Trimming removed 1 base at V and 7 bases at J, with 7 bases between. Germline values: CDR1 MGHRA, CDR2 YSYEKL. The DNA of the CDR3 is TGCGCCAGCAGCCAAGGTCCGGGCGGGGAGCTGTTTTTT. It specifies CASSQGPGGELFF.

V usage is TRBV5-1 and J usage is TRBJ1-2, with TRBD1 identical over 8 bases. The CDR3 covers 17 residues. Germline assignment: CDR1 SGHRS and CDR2 YFSETQ. V was pared by 0 bases and J by 6 bases, with 13 bases of the junction left unmatched. The CDR3, as DNA: TGCGCCAGCAGCTTGGCGTCCAGGGGGCGCCTCCTACATGGCTACACCTTC. Translated: CASSLASRGRLLHGYTF.

The V gene is TRBV18, the J gene TRBJ2-5; 10 nucleotides agree with TRBD2. In germline, CDR1 is KGHSH, CDR2 LQKENI. Unmatched junction bases numbered 2, after V lost 3 bases and J lost 4 bases. The CDR3 runs 14 residues. In nucleotides, the CDR3 is TGTGCCAGCTCACCCAGCGGGAGGGTAGAGACCCAGTACTTC. Residues: CASSPSGRVETQYF. Drawing the rest from reference TRBV18 and TRBJ2-5, the complete variable domain is NAGVMQNPRHLVRRRGQEARLRCSPMKGHSHVYWYRQLPEEGLKFMVYLQKENIIDESGMPKERFSAEFPKEGPSILRIQQVVRGDSAAYFCASSPSGRVETQYFGPGTRLLVL.

The gene calls are TRBV12-2 and TRBJ2-1; the table's D call, TRBD2, was not checked against the DNA. TRBV12-2 is a documented pseudogene. CDR3 length: 20 residues. In DNA form, the CDR3 reads TGTGCAAGTCGCTCCTACCACCCGGACGTCCTAGCGGGAGTTTACAATGAGCAGTTCTTC. It codes for CASRSYHPDVLAGVYNEQFF.

The rearrangement links TRBV6-5 to TRBJ1-1; 7 positions agree with TRBD1. Losses at the gene ends were 4 bases for V and 7 bases for J; bases not matched to a gene: 6. The CDR3 runs 13 residues. Germline CDR1 MNHEY, CDR2 SVGAGI. CDR3 residues: CASSFTRQGEAFF. The DNA for the CDR3 is TGTGCCAGCAGTTTTACCCGACAGGGTGAAGCTTTCTTT.

The chain links TRBV27 to TRBJ2-1, with TRBD2 identical over 7 bases. Germline CDR1 reads MNHEY; CDR2 reads SMNVEV (reference sequence). The CDR3 consists of 16 residues. J was trimmed by 3 bases and V by 2 bases; bases with no gene match: 7. This CDR3 is CASSLRLAANYNEQFF. The CDR3 DNA is TGTGCCAGCAGTTTAAGGCTAGCGGCAAACTACAATGAGCAGTTCTTC.

The chain carries TRBV2 and TRBJ2-1; the match to TRBD2 covers 9 bases. CDR3 size: 16 residues. CDR1 and CDR2 (germline): SNHLY, FYNNEI. V was clipped by 4 bases and J by 4 bases; unmatched bases: 8. In DNA, the CDR3 is TGTGCCAGCAGTGCGGTGGCGGGGGGGCTGTACAATGAGCAGTTCTTC. Translating gives CASSAVAGGLYNEQFF.

The chain combines TRBV18 with TRBJ2-3; D might be TRBD2 (5 bases). The V and J ends lost 6 bases and 2 bases respectively, with 18 bases between them. The CDR3 contains 16 residues. Germline CDR1 is KGHSH and CDR2 is LQKENI. CDR3 nucleotides: TGTGCCAGCTCGACCAACCTAGCAGAGCTCACAGATACGCAGTATTTT. It encodes CASSTNLAELTDTQYF.

The rearrangement joins TRBV19 to TRBJ2-2; no clear D gene. V shed 10 bases and J shed 6 bases, with 15 bases lying between them. This CDR3 spans 13 amino acids. CDR1 and CDR2 from the germline V gene are LNHDA and SQIVND (reference sequence). The CDR3 region is CATAEVWAGELFF. In DNA, the CDR3 is TGTGCCACTGCCGAGGTCTGGGCCGGGGAGCTGTTTTTT.

This clone was counted between two and nine times. CDR3 coding DNA: TGTGCCAGCAGAGTCGAACTGATGAAGAACACTGAAGCTTTCTTT. It codes for CASRVELMKNTEAFF. The chain employs TRBV5-5 and TRBJ1-1; D gene unclear. Germline CDR1 is SGHKS and CDR2 is YYEKEE (reference sequence). V shed 5 bases and J shed 1 base, with 15 bases lying between them. The CDR3 is 15 amino acids.

This sequence joins TRBV7-6 and TRBJ2-1; perhaps TRBD2 as D (6 bases). CDR3 length: 16 residues. CDR1 SGHVS and CDR2 FNYEAQ come from the germline V gene. V was cut by 5 bases and J by 9 bases, with 23 bases left in between. In DNA, the CDR3 is TGTGCCAGCAGCCGTTTTACCGGGGACCGGGAGAGTGAGCAGTTCTTC. Translated, it gives CASSRFTGDRESEQFF.

In its sample, this clone was seen once. The rearrangement joins TRBV2 to TRBJ1-2; 8 bases match TRBD1. V lost 5 bases to trimming and J lost 4 bases; unmatched junction nucleotides: 3. This CDR3 has 13 residues. Germline-derived CDR1 and CDR2 are SNHLY and FYNNEI. CDR3 bases: TGTGCCAGCAGTTCAGGGGGCCTCTATGGCTACACCTTC. Translating gives CASSSGGLYGYTF.

This chain links TRBV7-2 with TRBJ2-7; 7 bases line up with TRBD2. This CDR3 comprises 16 residues. The V gene end was trimmed by 1 base and the J gene end by 0 bases; junction bases not matched to a gene: 6. Germline CDR1 and CDR2: SGHTA and FQGNSA. The CDR3 reads CASSLGPSGLSYEQYF. CDR3 coding DNA: TGTGCCAGCAGCTTAGGTCCTAGCGGTCTCTCCTACGAGCAGTACTTC.

The chain recombines TRBV2 with TRBJ2-5, with 9 positions matching TRBD2. The trim removed 3 bases at V and 0 bases at J, leaving 2 bases unmatched. CDR3 length equals 15 residues. CDR1 and CDR2 (germline): SNHLY, FYNNEI. This CDR3 reads CASSESGGYQETQYF. The CDR3 DNA is TGTGCCAGCAGTGAGAGCGGGGGGTACCAAGAGACCCAGTACTTC.

The V call is TRBV5-1, the J call TRBJ2-3; 10 bases are shared with TRBD2. CDR1 and CDR2 from the germline V gene are SGHRS and YFSETQ. Losses at the gene ends were 2 bases for V and 4 bases for J; bases not matched to a gene: 7. The CDR3 has 16 residues. This CDR3 reads CASSFELAGAADTQYF. For the CDR3, the DNA is TGCGCCAGCAGCTTTGAGCTAGCGGGGGCCGCAGATACGCAGTATTTT. Based on the CDR3 plus reference TRBV5-1 and TRBJ2-3, the full variable domain is KAGVTQTPRYLIKTRGQQVTLSCSPISGHRSVSWYQQTPGQGLQFLFEYFSETQRNKGNFPGRFSGRQFSNSRSEMNVSTLELGDSALYLCASSFELAGAADTQYFGPGTRLTVL.

The CDR3 DNA reads as TGTGCCAGCAGTTGGACAGGGGGCCGTTCGGTCAGCTCCTATAATTCACCCCTCCACTTT. Its translation is CASSWTGGRSVSSYNSPLHF. J is TRBJ1-6 and V is TRBV2; 11 positions agree with TRBD1. This CDR3 comprises 20 residues. Germline V gene data show CDR1 as SNHLY and CDR2 as FYNNEI. V lost 5 bases to trimming and J lost 0 bases; unmatched junction nucleotides: 12.

V and J are TRBV10-3 and TRBJ1-6; possibly TRBD1 for D (6 bases). CDR1 is ENHRY, CDR2 SYGVKD, per germline. CDR3 length: 15 amino acids. Deletions cut 2 bases from V and 10 bases from J, with 15 bases between. CDR3: CAISEVSGERSPLHF. The CDR3 nucleotides are TGTGCCATCAGTGAGGTCTCAGGGGAGAGGTCACCCCTCCACTTT.